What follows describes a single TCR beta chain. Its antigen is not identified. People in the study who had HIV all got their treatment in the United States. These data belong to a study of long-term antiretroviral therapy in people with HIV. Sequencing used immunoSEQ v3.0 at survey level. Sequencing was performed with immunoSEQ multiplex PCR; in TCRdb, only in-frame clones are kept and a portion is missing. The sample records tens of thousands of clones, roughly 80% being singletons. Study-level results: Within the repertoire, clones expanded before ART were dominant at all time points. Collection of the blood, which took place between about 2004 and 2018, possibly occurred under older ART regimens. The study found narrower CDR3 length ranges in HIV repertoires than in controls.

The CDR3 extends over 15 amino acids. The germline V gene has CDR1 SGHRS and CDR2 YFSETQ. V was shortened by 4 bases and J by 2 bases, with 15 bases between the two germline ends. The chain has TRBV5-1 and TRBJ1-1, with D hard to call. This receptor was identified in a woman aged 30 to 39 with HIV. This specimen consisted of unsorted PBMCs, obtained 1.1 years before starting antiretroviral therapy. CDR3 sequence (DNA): TGCGCCAGCAGCGATGACGGATTACAAAACACTGAAGCTTTCTTT. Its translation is CASSDDGLQNTEAFF.